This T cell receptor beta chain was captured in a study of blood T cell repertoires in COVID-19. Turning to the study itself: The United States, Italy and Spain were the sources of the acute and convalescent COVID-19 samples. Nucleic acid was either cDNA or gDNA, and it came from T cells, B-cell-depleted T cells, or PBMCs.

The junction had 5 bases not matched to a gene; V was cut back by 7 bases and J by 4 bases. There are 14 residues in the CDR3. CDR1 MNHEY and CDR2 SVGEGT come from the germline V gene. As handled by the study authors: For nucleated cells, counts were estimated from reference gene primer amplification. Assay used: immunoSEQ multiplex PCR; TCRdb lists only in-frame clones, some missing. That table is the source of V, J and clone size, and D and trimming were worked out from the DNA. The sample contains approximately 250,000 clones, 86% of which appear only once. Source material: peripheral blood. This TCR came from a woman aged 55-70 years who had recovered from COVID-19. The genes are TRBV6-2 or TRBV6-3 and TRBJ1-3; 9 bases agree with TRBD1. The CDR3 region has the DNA TGTGCCAGCATCCCGGGACAGGGAGGAAACACCATATATTTT. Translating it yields CASIPGQGGNTIYF.